Listed below are T cell receptor beta chains from one sample, sequenced in a study of T cell responses to AZD1222 COVID-19 vaccine. Here immunoSEQ multiplex PCR was the method, and the copy in TCRdb shows in-frame clones only, minus some. The table includes roughly 120,000 clones, more than 70% detected once. The sample was peripheral blood, taken 28 days after the second AZD1222 dose. The receptors derive from an adult who received the AZD1222 COVID-19 vaccine. The CDR3 runs from the conserved cysteine through the conserved F or W. D genes are given only for firm matches. Size tells how often a clone was seen (once, few, many) or the class of an expanded clone, and some rows leave it out.

j_call	d_call	clone_size	v_call	cdr3_nt	cdr3_aa
TRBJ2-1	NA	few	TRBV6-5	TGTGCCAGCAGTTACACAGGGAGCTCCTACAATGAGCAGTTCTTC	CASSYTGSSYNEQFF
TRBJ2-3	NA	few	TRBV4-1	TGCGCCAGCAGCCAAGTTTTGGGTACGCAGTATTTT	CASSQVLGTQYF
TRBJ2-2	NA	NA	TRBV6-5	TGTGCCAGCAGTTACTCGGGCAGGTCGAACACCGGGGAGCTGTTTTTT	CASSYSGRSNTGELFF
TRBJ1-1	NA	NA	TRBV28	TGTGCCAGCAGCCCTGGTGGGGGACGGGCTGAAGCTTTCTTT	CASSPGGGRAEAFF
TRBJ1-6	TRBD1	once	TRBV7-2	TGTGCCAGCAGCACTCCGGGACAGGGTGTTTCACCCCTCCACTTT	CASSTPGQGVSPLHF
TRBJ2-5	TRBD2	NA	TRBV28	TGTGCCAGCAGCGGAGGGACTAGCGGGGCCTTACGGGAGACCCAGTACTTC	CASSGGTSGALRETQYF
TRBJ2-2	NA	NA	TRBV3-1/TRBV3-2	TGTGCCAGCAGCCAACCCCGACAGGAGAACACCGGGGAGCTGTTTTTT	CASSQPRQENTGELFF
TRBJ2-5	TRBD2	few	TRBV27	TGTGCCAGCAGTCCGCGGGCGGGGGGGCCGGAGACCCAGTACTTC	CASSPRAGGPETQYF
TRBJ2-3	NA	NA	TRBV3-1/TRBV3-2	TGTGCCAGCAGCCGGCGGGGAGGATTTACAGATACGCAGTATTTT	CASSRRGGFTDTQYF
TRBJ1-4	NA	NA	TRBV6-1	TGTGCCAGCAGTGAAGCTTATCGGGGGGGATATGAAAAACTGTTTTTT	CASSEAYRGGYEKLFF
TRBJ2-5	TRBD1	once	TRBV11-3	TGTGCCAGCAGCCCCGGGACAGGGGGAGGAGAGACCCAGTACTTC	CASSPGTGGGETQYF
TRBJ1-5	TRBD1	few	TRBV19	TGTGCCAGCAAGGGGAGGGCAGGGGGACGTTATAGCAATCAGCCCCAGCATTTT	CASKGRAGGRYSNQPQHF
TRBJ1-1	TRBD1	NA	TRBV11-2	TGTGCCAGCAGCCGAGGGGGCGAATTGAACACTGAAGCTTTCTTT	CASSRGGELNTEAFF
TRBJ1-1	NA	NA	TRBV14	TGTGCCAGCAGCCATCGCAACACTGAAGCTTTCTTT	CASSHRNTEAFF
TRBJ1-1	NA	NA	TRBV6-1	TGTGCCAGCAGTGAAGGGTTGACGAACACTGAAGCTTTCTTT	CASSEGLTNTEAFF
TRBJ1-1	NA	few	TRBV19	TGTGCCAGTAGCCACAGGAGAATAGGAGCTTTCTTT	CASSHRRIGAFF
TRBJ1-5	NA	NA	TRBV6-2/TRBV6-3	TGTGCCAGCAGTTATTCGGGGTCTTATAGCAATCAGCCCCAGCATTTT	CASSYSGSYSNQPQHF
TRBJ2-2	NA	NA	TRBV10-3	TGTGCCATCAGAGGGGGGGACGGCACCGGGGAGCTGTTTTTT	CAIRGGDGTGELFF
TRBJ2-1	TRBD2	NA	TRBV9	TGTGCCAGCAGTGCTCTAGCGGACTCCTACAATGAGCAGTTCTTC	CASSALADSYNEQFF
TRBJ2-2	TRBD2	NA	TRBV5-1	TGCGCCAGCTTCGCTGGGGGGGTTAACACCGGGGAGCTGTTTTTT	CASFAGGVNTGELFF